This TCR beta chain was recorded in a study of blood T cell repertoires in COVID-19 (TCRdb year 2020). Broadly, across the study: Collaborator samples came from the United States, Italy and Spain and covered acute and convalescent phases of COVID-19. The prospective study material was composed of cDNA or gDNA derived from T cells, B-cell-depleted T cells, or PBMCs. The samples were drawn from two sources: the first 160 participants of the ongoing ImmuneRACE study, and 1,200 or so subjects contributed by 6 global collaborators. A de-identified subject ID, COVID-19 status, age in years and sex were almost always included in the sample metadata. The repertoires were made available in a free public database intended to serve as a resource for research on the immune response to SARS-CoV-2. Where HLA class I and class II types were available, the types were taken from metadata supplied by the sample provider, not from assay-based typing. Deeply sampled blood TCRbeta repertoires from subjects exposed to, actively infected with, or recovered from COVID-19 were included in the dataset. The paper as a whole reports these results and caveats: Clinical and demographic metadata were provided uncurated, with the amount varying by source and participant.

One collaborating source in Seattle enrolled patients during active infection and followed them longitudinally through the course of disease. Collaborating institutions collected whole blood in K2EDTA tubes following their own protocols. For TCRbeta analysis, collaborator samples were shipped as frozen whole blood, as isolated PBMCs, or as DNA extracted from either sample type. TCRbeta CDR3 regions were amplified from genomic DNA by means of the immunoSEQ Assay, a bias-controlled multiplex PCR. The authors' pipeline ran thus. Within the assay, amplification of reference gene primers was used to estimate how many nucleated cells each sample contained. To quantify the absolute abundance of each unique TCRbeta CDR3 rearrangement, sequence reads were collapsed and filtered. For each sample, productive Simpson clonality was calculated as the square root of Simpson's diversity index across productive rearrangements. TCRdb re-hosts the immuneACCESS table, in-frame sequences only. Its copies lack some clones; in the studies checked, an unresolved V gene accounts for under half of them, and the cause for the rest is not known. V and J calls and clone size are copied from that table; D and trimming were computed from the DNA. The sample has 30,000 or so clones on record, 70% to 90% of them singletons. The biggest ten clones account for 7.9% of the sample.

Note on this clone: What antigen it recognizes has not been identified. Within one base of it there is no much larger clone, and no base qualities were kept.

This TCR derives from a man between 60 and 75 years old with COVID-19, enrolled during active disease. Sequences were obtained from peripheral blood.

The nucleotides are TGTGCCAGTAGTTTGCGACCGTCCCGGGGGAGTCTAAGCAATCAGCCCCAGCATTTT. Translated, this gives CASSLRPSRGSLSNQPQHF. The chain links TRBV19 with TRBJ1-5; tentative D gene TRBD1, with 5 bases matching. From a lookup of the germline V gene (reference sequence), CDR1 and CDR2 are LNHDA and SQIVND. V gives up 5 bases and J gives up 1 base, and the segment between their germline ends measures 24 bases. Reading from cysteine to phenylalanine, the CDR3 counts 19 amino acids. Only the CDR3 region is kept as DNA, spanning 57 bases read in frame from base 1.